The next 12 T cell receptor beta chains were all read from a single sample in a study of T cells in Graves' hyperthyroidism and ophthalmopathy. Amplification of TCR beta CDR3 regions was performed using RNA transcripts as template. The TCR CDR3 was amplified in a first-round RT-PCR using the HTBI primer set. MiXCR was run by TCRdb on the multiplex PCR reads, yielding one entry per CDR3 protein. Among 300,000 to 350,000 distinct CDR3 sequences, 16% were seen once, and the ten largest hold around 34%. Source material: blood. Every receptor here comes from a man aged 25 to 40 with Graves' hyperthyroidism.

The chain has TRBV30 and TRBJ1-3; D is uncertain. Germline values: CDR1 GTSNPN, CDR2 SVGIG (reference sequence). V was pared by 1 base and J by 0 bases, with 16 bases between. The CDR3 runs to 17 residues. The CDR3 DNA reads TGTGCCTGGAGTGGCTTCGACAACACCGTCTCTGGAAACACCATATATTTT. Translation: CAWSGFDNTVSGNTIYF. Variable domain in full (rest from reference TRBV30 and TRBJ1-3): SQTIHQWPATLVQPVGSPLSLECTVEGTSNPNLYWYRQAAGRGLQLLFYSVGIGQISSEVPQNLSASRPQDRQFILSSKKLLLSDSGFYLCAWSGFDNTVSGNTIYFGEGSWLTVV.

The sample holds a few counts of this clonotype. The rearrangement uses TRBV4-1 and TRBJ2-1, with 16 positions matching TRBD2. This CDR3 is 19 amino acids long. V lost 3 bases and J lost 3; bases outside the gene matches: 8. CDR1 and CDR2 (germline): MGHRA, YSYEKL. CDR3 in DNA: TGCGCCAGCAGCCAGGACACCGGGACTAGCGGGAGGGTCTACAATGAGCAGTTCTTC. Residues: CASSQDTGTSGRVYNEQFF.

The gene calls are TRBV7-6 and TRBJ2-2; no reliable D call. This CDR3 has 15 amino acids. Germline lookup yields CDR1 SGHVS and CDR2 FNYEAQ. V lost 5 bases to trimming and J lost 7 bases, with 17 bases between them. Written as DNA, the CDR3 is TGTGCCAGCAGCGCGGACCTGCCGGAGAACGGGGAGCTGTTTTTT. Its protein is CASSADLPENGELFF. Variable domain in full (rest from reference TRBV7-6 and TRBJ2-2): GAGVSQSPRYKVTKRGQDVALRCDPISGHVSLYWYRQALGQGPEFLTYFNYEAQQDKSGLPNDRFSAERPEGSISTLTIQRTEQRDSAMYRCASSADLPENGELFFGEGSRLTVL.

Regarding this clonotype: The CDR3 does not close with the conserved phenylalanine or tryptophan, likely indicating a read error. The chain links TRBV12-3 or TRBV12-4 to TRBJ1-1; D is unresolved. This CDR3 is 13 amino acids long. V lost 5 bases and J lost 5, with 12 bases in between. This CDR3 reads CASSRPLETEAFL. The CDR3 DNA follows: TGTGCCAGCAGTCGACCACTTGAGACTGAAGCTTTCCTT.

The table lists this clonotype with a few counts. V is TRBV10-3 and J is TRBJ2-7, with TRBD1 matching over 12 bases. V shed 7 bases and J 5 bases; nucleotides not matched to a gene: 3. Germline CDR1 is ENHRY and CDR2 is SYGVKD. The CDR3 covers 13 residues. CDR3 DNA: TGTGCCATCAAGGGGACAGGGGGCGACGAGCAGTACTTC. The encoded protein is CAIKGTGGDEQYF.

This clonotype showed up many times. The V gene is TRBV19, the J gene TRBJ2-1, with 11 bases identical to TRBD2. Germline CDR1 LNHDA, CDR2 SQIVND (reference sequence). The CDR3 consists of 16 residues. The junction had 7 bases not matched to a gene; V was cut back by 5 bases and J by 4 bases. CDR3 protein: CASSRSLAGVYNEQFF. For the CDR3, the DNA is TGTGCCAGTAGTCGGTCACTAGCGGGAGTTTACAATGAGCAGTTCTTC.

This clonotype was picked up a small number of times. The genes are TRBV15 and TRBJ2-3, with 8 bases identical to TRBD1. Germline loops: CDR1 LNHNV, CDR2 YYDKDF (reference sequence). V trimming: 5 bases; J trimming: 2 bases; junction bases outside the gene matches: 15. This CDR3 has 18 amino acids. As DNA, the CDR3 is TGTGCCACCAGCGGCCTCAGGGGGAGACAGGGGCACACAGATACGCAGTATTTT. Translated, it gives CATSGLRGRQGHTDTQYF.

This clonotype showed up many times. This chain connects TRBV11-1 to TRBJ2-1; 10 positions agree with TRBD2. The CDR3 consists of 15 residues. Germline CDR1 is SGHAT and CDR2 is FQDESV (reference sequence). The V segment lost 1 base and the J segment 4 bases; nucleotides outside the gene matches: 1. The CDR3 is CASSLGTSGYNEQFF. The CDR3 bases are TGTGCCAGCAGCTTAGGGACTAGCGGATACAATGAGCAGTTCTTC.

The chain has TRBV19 and TRBJ1-1; weak D call: TRBD1 (6 bases). V dropped 3 bases and J dropped 0 bases, with 8 bases sitting between them. The CDR3 has 14 amino acids. Germline V lookup: CDR1 LNHDA, CDR2 SQIVND (reference sequence). The CDR3 sequence: CASSMDRVNTEAFF. The CDR3 region has the DNA TGTGCCAGTAGTATGGACAGAGTGAACACTGAAGCTTTCTTT.

This clonotype was counted many times. The chain recombines TRBV30 with TRBJ2-5, with no clear D. The CDR3 contains 12 residues. V was pared by 2 bases and J by 2 bases, with 6 bases between. Germline values: CDR1 GTSNPN, CDR2 SVGIG (reference sequence). The CDR3, as DNA: TGTGCCTGGAGTACGGCACAAGAGACCCAGTACTTC. This sequence encodes CAWSTAQETQYF.

The V gene is TRBV6-1, the J gene TRBJ1-2; TRBD1 agrees at 10 bases. Germline V gene data show CDR1 as MNHNS and CDR2 as SASEGT. Trimming took 5 bases from V and 6 from J; bases not matched to a gene: 9. This CDR3 is built from 15 residues. CDR3 region: CASSRWTGGSHGYTF. DNA of the CDR3: TGTGCCAGCAGTCGCTGGACAGGGGGAAGTCATGGCTACACCTTC.

The chain recombines TRBV20-1 with TRBJ2-1, with D hard to call. The ends were cut back, 0 bases at V and 8 bases at J, with 5 bases in the middle. The CDR3 spans 11 residues. CDR1 and CDR2 from the germline V gene are DFQATT and SNEGSKA (reference sequence). The CDR3 loop is CSARDLDEQFF. CDR3 DNA: TGCAGTGCTAGAGATCTGGATGAGCAGTTCTTC.